A selection of T cell receptor beta chains follows, all from one sample in a study of cytomegalovirus exposure and HLA in healthy donors. Data came from immunoSEQ multiplex PCR; TCRdb stores just in-frame clones and leaves some out. Altogether 100,000 or so clones are present, approximately 72% being singletons, with the ten largest covering around a tenth. The sequenced material came from PBMCs. The source of these receptors is a man under 40 in good health and CMV-seropositive. CDR3s include the opening cysteine and the closing phenylalanine or tryptophan. A D gene is named only where the DNA matches it firmly. The size field is filled for only some rows; it gives once, few, many or a size class.

D,size,V,J,CDR3,DNA
TRBD1,-,TRBV25-1,TRBJ2-5,CASSRGQGVVGQETQYF,TGTGCCAGCAGTAGGGGACAGGGGGTCGTGGGGCAAGAGACCCAGTACTTC
TRBD2,-,TRBV9,TRBJ2-1,CASSVTGGDSSYNEQFF,TGTGCCAGCAGCGTAACGGGGGGGGACTCCTCCTACAATGAGCAGTTCTTC
TRBD1,-,TRBV28,TRBJ2-7,CASSFSGQGLYEQYF,TGTGCCAGCAGTTTTTCGGGACAGGGACTTTACGAGCAGTACTTC
-,few,TRBV9,TRBJ2-5,CASSVGPSVETQYF,TGTGCCAGCAGCGTAGGTCCTAGCGTAGAGACCCAGTACTTC
TRBD1,few,TRBV4-1,TRBJ2-7,CASSLRQGSYEQYF,TGCGCCAGCAGCCTCCGACAGGGATCCTACGAGCAGTACTTC
-,-,TRBV6-5,TRBJ1-5,CASRRRESPRPQHF,TGTGCCAGCAGAAGAAGGGAGTCCCCGCGGCCCCAGCATTTT
-,few,TRBV27,TRBJ2-1,CASSLKPGLGVENNEQFF,TGTGCCAGCAGTTTAAAGCCGGGACTCGGCGTGGAAAACAATGAGCAGTTCTTC
TRBD2,-,TRBV10-3,TRBJ2-1,CAISGTSGWEQFF,TGTGCCATCAGTGGGACTAGCGGGTGGGAGCAGTTCTTC
-,-,TRBV27,TRBJ2-3,CASSFEGVRTDTQYF,TGTGCCAGCAGTTTTGAAGGGGTGAGGACAGATACGCAGTATTTT
TRBD2,once,TRBV28,TRBJ2-7,CASNLLTSGGEQYF,TGTGCCAGCAACCTACTAACTAGCGGGGGTGAGCAGTACTTC
TRBD1,-,TRBV15,TRBJ2-7,CATSRGTGRSYEQYF,TGTGCCACCAGCAGAGGGACAGGGAGGTCCTACGAGCAGTACTTC
-,-,TRBV6-1,TRBJ1-2,CASLRESSYGYTF,TGTGCCAGCTTGAGGGAGTCGAGCTATGGCTACACCTTC
-,once,TRBV7-9,TRBJ1-1,CASSLRGAEAFF,TGTGCCAGCAGCCTCAGGGGTGCTGAAGCTTTCTTT
TRBD1,few,TRBV7-3,TRBJ2-1,CASSLSLTGVTNEQFF,TGTGCCAGCAGCTTAAGTTTGACAGGGGTGACCAATGAGCAGTTCTTC